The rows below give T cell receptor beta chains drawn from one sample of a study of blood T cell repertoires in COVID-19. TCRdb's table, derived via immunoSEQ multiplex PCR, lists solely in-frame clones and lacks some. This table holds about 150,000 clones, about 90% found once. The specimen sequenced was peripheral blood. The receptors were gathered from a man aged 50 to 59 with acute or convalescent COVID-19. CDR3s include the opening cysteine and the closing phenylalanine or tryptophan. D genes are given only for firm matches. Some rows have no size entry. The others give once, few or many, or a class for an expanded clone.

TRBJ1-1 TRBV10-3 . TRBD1 CAISPGQGRTEAFF TGTGCCATCTCGCCGGGACAGGGGAGGACTGAAGCTTTCTTT
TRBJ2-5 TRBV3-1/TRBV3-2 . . CASSQTEAQYF TGTGCCAGCAGCCAGACCGAGGCCCAGTACTTC
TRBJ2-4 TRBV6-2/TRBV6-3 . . CASSLAYQNIQYF TGTGCCAGCAGTTTAGCGTACCAAAACATTCAGTACTTC
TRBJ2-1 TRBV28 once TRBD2 CASSVSSGGPYNEQFF TGTGCCAGCAGCGTCTCTAGCGGGGGGCCGTACAATGAGCAGTTCTTC
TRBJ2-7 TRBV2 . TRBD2 CAIKGLAGVYEQYF TGTGCTATTAAGGGTCTAGCGGGCGTTTACGAGCAGTACTTC
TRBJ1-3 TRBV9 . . CASSPNTGLGNTIYF TGTGCCAGCAGCCCTAATACAGGTCTCGGAAACACCATATATTTT
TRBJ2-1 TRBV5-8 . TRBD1 CASSLPRTGVSYNEQFF TGTGCCAGCAGCCTTCCTCGGACAGGGGTTTCCTACAATGAGCAGTTCTTC
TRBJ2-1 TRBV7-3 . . CASSLTGRINNEQFF TGTGCCAGCAGCTTAACGGGGAGGATTAACAATGAGCAGTTCTTC
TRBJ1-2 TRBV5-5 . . CASSLAPGRTVYGYTF TGTGCCAGCAGCTTGGCGCCGGGCCGGACAGTCTATGGCTACACCTTC
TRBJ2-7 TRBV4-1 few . CASSPDFSEQYF TGCGCCAGCAGCCCTGACTTCTCCGAGCAGTACTTC
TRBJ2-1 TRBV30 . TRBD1 CAWSKGQVNNEQFF TGTGCCTGGAGTAAGGGACAGGTAAACAATGAGCAGTTCTTC
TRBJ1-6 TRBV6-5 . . CASSYSSRGGNSPLHF TGTGCCAGCAGTTACTCTTCCCGGGGGGGTAATTCACCCCTCCACTTT
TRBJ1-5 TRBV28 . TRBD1 CASSLPQGDPQPQHF TGTGCCAGCAGTTTACCACAGGGGGACCCTCAGCCCCAGCATTTT
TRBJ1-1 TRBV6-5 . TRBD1 CASRPGQGTGTEAFF TGTGCCAGCAGGCCGGGACAGGGGACGGGGACTGAAGCTTTCTTT
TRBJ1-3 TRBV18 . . CASSLTQGRDSGNTIYF TGTGCCAGCTCACTAACCCAGGGCCGCGACTCTGGAAACACCATATATTTT
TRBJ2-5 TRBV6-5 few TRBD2 CASRTSGGAGETQYF TGTGCCAGCAGAACTAGCGGGGGGGCTGGAGAGACCCAGTACTTC
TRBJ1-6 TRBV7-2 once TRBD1 CASSPLTGGNSPLHF TGTGCCAGCAGCCCTCTAACAGGGGGCAATTCACCCCTCCACTTT
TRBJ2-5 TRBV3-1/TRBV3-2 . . CASSLRLVQETQYF TGTGCCAGCAGCCTTCGACTAGTACAAGAGACCCAGTACTTC
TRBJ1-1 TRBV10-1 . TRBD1 CASSEFRGRYTEAFF TGCGCCAGCAGTGAGTTTAGGGGGCGGTACACTGAAGCTTTCTTT
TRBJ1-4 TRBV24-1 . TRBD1 CATSASWGQPEKLFF TGTGCCACCAGTGCCTCATGGGGACAGCCTGAAAAACTGTTTTTT
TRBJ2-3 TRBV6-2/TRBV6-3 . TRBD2 CASSYSSAGGPYTQYF TGTGCCAGCAGTTACTCGTCCGCGGGGGGGCCCTATACGCAGTATTTT
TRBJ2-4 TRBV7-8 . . CASSPRVTKNIQYF TGTGCCAGCAGCCCCAGGGTGACCAAAAACATTCAGTACTTC
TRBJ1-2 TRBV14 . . CASSQSGDFENYGYTF TGTGCCAGCAGCCAATCCGGTGATTTCGAAAACTATGGCTACACCTTC
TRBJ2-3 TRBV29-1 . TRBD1 CSVEGDRASTDTQYF TGCAGCGTTGAAGGTGACAGGGCTAGCACAGATACGCAGTATTTT
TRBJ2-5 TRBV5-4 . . CASSGNRGGKETQYF TGTGCCAGCAGCGGAAACAGGGGGGGTAAAGAGACCCAGTACTTC
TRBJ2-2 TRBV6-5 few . CASSRLANTGELFF TGTGCCAGCAGTAGGCTAGCGAACACCGGGGAGCTGTTTTTT
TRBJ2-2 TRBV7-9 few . CASSYGSGSGELFF TGTGCCAGCAGCTACGGGTCGGGGTCCGGGGAGCTGTTTTTT
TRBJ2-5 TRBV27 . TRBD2 CASSAPSGGALETQYF TGTGCCAGCAGTGCACCGAGCGGGGGGGCCTTGGAGACCCAGTACTTC
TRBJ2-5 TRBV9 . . CASSVAPSGETQYF TGTGCCAGCAGCGTAGCCCCCTCCGGGGAGACCCAGTACTTC
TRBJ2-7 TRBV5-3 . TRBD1 CARSYRGEQYF TGTGCCAGAAGCTACAGGGGTGAGCAGTACTTC
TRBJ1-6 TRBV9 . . CASSADSKNSPLHF TGTGCCAGCAGCGCCGACAGCAAAAACTCACCCCTCCACTTT
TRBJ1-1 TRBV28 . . CASHRVNTEAFF TGTGCCAGCCACAGGGTGAACACTGAAGCTTTCTTT
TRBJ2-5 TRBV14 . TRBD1 CASSPITGVWQETQYF TGTGCCAGCAGCCCTATAACAGGGGTCTGGCAAGAGACCCAGTACTTC
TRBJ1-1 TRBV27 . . CASSLWPRNTEAFF TGTGCCAGCAGTTTATGGCCTCGGAACACTGAAGCTTTCTTT
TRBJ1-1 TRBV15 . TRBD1 CATSRDRAPNTEAFF TGTGCCACCAGCCGGGACAGGGCCCCGAACACTGAAGCTTTCTTT
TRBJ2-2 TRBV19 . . CASSYLSANTGELFF TGTGCCAGTAGTTACTTGTCCGCGAACACCGGGGAGCTGTTTTTT
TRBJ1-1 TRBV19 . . CASSIDLAGMNTEAFF TGTGCCAGTAGTATAGATCTTGCGGGTATGAACACTGAAGCTTTCTTT
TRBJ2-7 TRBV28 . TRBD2 CASRSGTSGSYEQYF TGTGCCAGCAGATCCGGGACTAGCGGGAGTTACGAGCAGTACTTC
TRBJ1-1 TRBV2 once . CASSVGGNTEAFF TGTGCCAGCAGTGTGGGGGGTAACACTGAAGCTTTCTTT
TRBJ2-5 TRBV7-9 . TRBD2 CASSAPSGNYQETQYF TGTGCCAGCAGCGCTCCTAGCGGGAACTACCAAGAGACCCAGTACTTC
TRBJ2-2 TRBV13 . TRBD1 CASSLGFRGQYTGELFF TGTGCCAGCAGCTTGGGGTTTCGGGGACAGTACACCGGGGAGCTGTTTTTT
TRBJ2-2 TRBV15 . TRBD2 CATAGGPLNTGELFF TGTGCCACCGCGGGGGGCCCCCTGAACACCGGGGAGCTGTTTTTT
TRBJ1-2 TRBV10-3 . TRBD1 CAISGTGAYGYTF TGTGCCATCAGTGGGACAGGAGCTTATGGCTACACCTTC
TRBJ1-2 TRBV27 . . CASSFGANYGYTF TGTGCCAGCAGTTTCGGGGCTAACTATGGCTACACCTTC
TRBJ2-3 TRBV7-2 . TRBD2 CASSTRGSGGADTQYF TGTGCCAGCAGCACCCGGGGTAGCGGGGGCGCAGATACGCAGTATTTT
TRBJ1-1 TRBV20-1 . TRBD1 CSAGTGRAFF TGCAGTGCTGGGACAGGAAGGGCTTTCTTT
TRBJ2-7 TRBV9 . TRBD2 CASSPGGQYEQYF TGTGCCAGCAGCCCGGGGGGGCAATACGAGCAGTACTTC
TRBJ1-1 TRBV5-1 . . CASSLSGPGDTEAFF TGCGCCAGCAGCTTGAGCGGACCTGGGGACACTGAAGCTTTCTTT
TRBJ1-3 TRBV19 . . CASSKRASGNTIYF TGTGCCAGTAGTAAACGAGCCTCTGGAAACACCATATATTTT
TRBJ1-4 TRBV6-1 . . CASSEGVGANEKLFF TGTGCCAGCAGTGAAGGAGTAGGGGCTAATGAAAAACTGTTTTTT
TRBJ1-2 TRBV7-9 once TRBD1 CASSPFLDQGDRYGYTF TGTGCCAGCAGCCCCTTCCTCGACCAGGGGGATCGCTATGGCTACACCTTC
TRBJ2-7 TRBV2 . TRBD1 CASNTGGQGPYEQYF TGTGCCAGCAACACAGGGGGACAGGGTCCCTACGAGCAGTACTTC
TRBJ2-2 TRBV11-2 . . CASSLTTWVYTGELFF TGTGCCAGCAGCTTAACTACGTGGGTGTACACCGGGGAGCTGTTTTTT
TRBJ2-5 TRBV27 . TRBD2 CASSLGTSGQETQYF TGTGCCAGCAGTTTAGGGACTAGCGGACAAGAGACCCAGTACTTC
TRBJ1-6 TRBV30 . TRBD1 CAWTPFRTGTPLHF TGTGCCTGGACCCCGTTTCGGACAGGGACTCCCCTCCACTTT
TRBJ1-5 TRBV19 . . CASSIGLRGKMGNQPQHF TGTGCCAGTAGTATAGGACTCCGGGGAAAGATGGGCAATCAGCCCCAGCATTTT
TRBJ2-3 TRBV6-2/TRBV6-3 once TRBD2 CASSYASSGSTDTQYF TGTGCCAGCAGTTACGCGTCTAGCGGGAGCACAGATACGCAGTATTTT